This T cell receptor (beta chain) comes out of a study of blood T cell repertoires in COVID-19. Study summary: Some COVID-19 samples were acute and others convalescent; all came from the United States, Italy and Spain.

V lost 0 bases, J lost 2 bases, and 5 bases lay in between. Germline V gene sequence: CDR1 LNHDA, CDR2 SQIVND (reference sequence). The CDR3 has 14 amino acids. TCRdb's table, derived via immunoSEQ multiplex PCR, lists solely in-frame clones and lacks some. The repertoire holds a few hundred thousand clones, with about 87% as singletons. Someone with COVID-19 had been met by exposed participants within 2 weeks before study entry. The chain couples TRBV19 to TRBJ1-3; no clear D. The sequence derives from a woman between 40 and 50 years old who had been exposed to COVID-19. Sequenced input: PBMCs or T cells enriched from blood (not recorded which). The CDR3 is CASSIDQTGNTIYF. In nucleotides, the CDR3 is TGTGCCAGTAGTATAGACCAAACTGGAAACACCATATATTTT.